The 26 T cell receptor beta chains in this list originate from one sample, sequenced in a study of identical twins. TCRdb re-called the 5' RACE reads through MiXCR, storing one row per CDR3 protein. The sample consists of approximately 490,000 distinct CDR3 sequences, 20% to 25% of them appearing once. This sample also belongs to another study, concerning yellow fever vaccine responses in identical twins.

Sequencing input: CD4+ T cells sorted from blood. These TCRs come from a young woman in good health.

At least ten counts were recorded for this clonotype. The chain has TRBV12-3 or TRBV12-4 and TRBJ2-7, with 8 bases identical to TRBD2. The CDR3 runs 16 residues. Losses at the gene ends were 5 bases for V and 7 bases for J; bases not matched to a gene: 16. The CDR3 DNA is TGTGCCAGCAGTACCGGGGGGGGGACCTCCCTACGGGAGCAGTACGTC. Residues: CASSTGGGTSLREQYV.

This clonotype turned up a few times. The V and J genes are TRBV6-1 and TRBJ1-4, with a weak D call TRBD1 (6 bases). Germline-derived CDR1 and CDR2 are MNHNS and SASEGT. The CDR3 totals 13 residues. V was trimmed by 6 bases and J by 10 bases, leaving 15 bases between them. DNA of the CDR3: TGTGCCAGCAGAGACAGGCCCCAGGGAAAACTGTTTTTT. As protein: CASRDRPQGKLFF.

This chain uses TRBV12-3 or TRBV12-4 with TRBJ2-1, with TRBD1 identical over 8 bases. V gave up 7 bases and J gave up 0 bases; unmatched junction bases: 5. This CDR3 region has 15 residues. CDR3: CASTPTGASYNEQFF. CDR3 coding DNA: TGTGCCAGCACCCCGACAGGGGCCTCCTACAATGAGCAGTTCTTC.

This clonotype was observed a handful of times. V is TRBV20-1 and J is TRBJ2-4, with TRBD2 as a possible D gene (5 bases). The CDR3 runs to 14 residues. CDR1 and CDR2 (germline): DFQATT, SNEGSKA (reference sequence). Deletions cut 3 bases from V and 0 bases from J, with 9 bases between. The CDR3 nucleotides are TGCAGTGCTAGGGTAGCGACAGCCAAAAACATTCAGTACTTC. Translated: CSARVATAKNIQYF.

This clonotype came up many times. V usage is TRBV12-3 or TRBV12-4 and J usage is TRBJ2-2; 11 bases are shared with TRBD2. This CDR3 spans 15 amino acids. V shed 7 bases and J 6 bases; nucleotides not matched to a gene: 7. The DNA of the CDR3 is TGTGCCAGCACCTATAGCGGGAGGGTCCCCGGGGAGCTGTTTTTT. This gives the protein CASTYSGRVPGELFF.

This clonotype has at least ten counts. The DNA for the CDR3 is TGTGCCAGCAGCGGCAGGACAAACAACTACAATGAGCAGTTCTTC. This encodes CASSGRTNNYNEQFF. This sequence joins TRBV7-8 and TRBJ2-1; possibly TRBD1 for D (5 bases). Trimming cost V 5 bases and J 3 bases, with 14 bases left between them. Germline CDR1 and CDR2: SGHVS and FQNEAQ. CDR3 length equals 15 residues.

The chain carries TRBV24-1 and TRBJ2-1; TRBD1 or TRBD2 may be the D gene (5 bases each). Trimming cost V 4 bases and J 5 bases, with 11 bases left between them. The CDR3 loop spans 14 amino acids. The germline V gene has CDR1 KGHDR and CDR2 SFDVKD. DNA for the CDR3: TGTGCCACCAGTGACTCGGGACGGAACAATGAGCAGTTCTTC. Translation: CATSDSGRNNEQFF.

This clonotype turned up a few times. CDR3 coding DNA: TGTGCCACCAGCACGGGAACCTATGGCTACACCTTC. Amino acids: CATSTGTYGYTF. The rearrangement joins TRBV15 to TRBJ1-2, with D unresolved. CDR3 length equals 12 residues. Germline lookup yields CDR1 LNHNV and CDR2 YYDKDF (reference sequence). V was shortened by 4 bases and J by 4 bases, with 7 bases between the two germline ends.

This clonotype showed up just a few times. This sequence joins TRBV12-3 or TRBV12-4 and TRBJ1-1; D is uncertain. V lost 6 bases to trimming and J lost 5 bases, with 13 bases between them. The CDR3 runs to 13 residues. This chain's CDR3 is CASSSDWRTEAFF. The CDR3 DNA reads TGTGCCAGCAGCTCGGACTGGAGAACTGAAGCTTTCTTT.

V and J are TRBV20-1 and TRBJ2-1; TRBD2 matches 7 bases. This CDR3 spans 15 amino acids. The germline gives CDR1 DFQATT, CDR2 SNEGSKA (reference sequence). V was clipped by 3 bases and J by 4 bases; unmatched bases: 9. The CDR3 nucleotides read TGCAGTGCTAGCGAATGGCTAGCGGATTACAATGAGCAGTTCTTC. Amino acids: CSASEWLADYNEQFF.

V gene TRBV20-1 combines with J gene TRBJ2-3, with a tentative D call TRBD1 (6 bases). This CDR3 contains 14 residues. Trimming cost V 0 bases and J 2 bases, with 9 bases left between them. The germline V gene has CDR1 DFQATT and CDR2 SNEGSKA (reference sequence). The CDR3 coding sequence is TGCAGTGCTAGAGATGGGACATACACAGATACGCAGTATTTT. Amino acid sequence: CSARDGTYTDTQYF.

This chain joins TRBV5-1 and TRBJ2-5; D possibly corresponds to TRBD1 (6 bases). The CDR3 consists of 16 residues. V shed 2 bases and J shed 2 bases, with 16 bases lying between them. The V gene's germline CDR1 is SGHRS and CDR2 YFSETQ. The CDR3 coding sequence is TGCGCCAGCAGCTTAAAGCCGGGACAAGGACAAGAGACCCAGTACTTC. Encoded protein: CASSLKPGQGQETQYF.

V is TRBV6-5 and J is TRBJ2-2; D call uncertain. This CDR3 comprises 16 residues. Germline-derived CDR1 and CDR2 are MNHEY and SVGAGI. Trimming removed 1 base at V and 0 bases at J, with 9 bases between. DNA for the CDR3: TGTGCCAGCAGTTACTGGCACACCACGAACACCGGGGAGCTGTTTTTT. This encodes CASSYWHTTNTGELFF.

This clonotype was counted only a few times. The J gene is TRBJ2-7, the V gene TRBV12-3 or TRBV12-4; 9 bases map to TRBD1. The CDR3 is 14 residues long. The J segment lost 5 bases and the V segment lost 5 bases, leaving 7 bases of the junction unmatched. The CDR3 protein is CASSPPGQGNEQYF. The DNA for the CDR3 is TGTGCCAGCAGTCCACCGGGACAGGGTAACGAGCAGTACTTC.

The sample holds many counts of this clonotype. The rearrangement links TRBV12-3 or TRBV12-4 to TRBJ2-1, with a possible D match to TRBD1 (8 bases). V was pared by 8 bases and J by 11 bases, with 22 bases between. There are 14 residues in the CDR3. This CDR3 is CASRWGEGQEKQFF. CDR3 in DNA: TGTGCCAGCCGGTGGGGGGAGGGACAGGAGAAGCAGTTCTTC.

This clonotype was observed a few times. The chain employs TRBV27 and TRBJ2-7, with D perhaps TRBD1 or TRBD2 (5 bases each). Germline V CDR1 and CDR2: MNHEY, SMNVEV (reference sequence). With 4 bases removed from V and 3 bases from J, the gap between germline ends came to 13 bases. The CDR3 has 14 amino acids. CDR3 protein: CASSSPGRNYEQYF. CDR3 in DNA: TGTGCCAGCAGTTCCCCAGGGAGAAACTACGAGCAGTACTTC.

This clonotype was observed a few times. J is TRBJ2-7 and V is TRBV6-1; 12 bases align to TRBD2. J lost 2 bases, V lost 5 bases, and 4 bases had no gene match. CDR1 and CDR2 from the germline V gene are MNHNS and SASEGT. The length of the CDR3 is 15 residues. The CDR3 is CASSPSGRAPYEQYF. The CDR3 DNA follows: TGTGCCAGCAGTCCTAGCGGGAGGGCCCCCTACGAGCAGTACTTC.

This chain connects TRBV20-1 to TRBJ2-7; 10 nucleotides match TRBD2. Germline-derived CDR1 and CDR2 are DFQATT and SNEGSKA (reference sequence). V was pared by 3 bases and J by 4 bases, with 6 bases of the junction left unmatched. This CDR3 region has 14 residues. The CDR3 protein is CSASLAGDNYEQYF. CDR3 in DNA: TGCAGTGCTAGCCTAGCGGGAGACAATTACGAGCAGTACTTC.

The sample holds a few counts of this clonotype. The chain joins TRBV7-2 to TRBJ2-7; D possibly corresponds to TRBD1 (6 bases). CDR1 is SGHTA, CDR2 FQGNSA, per germline. V was pared by 5 bases and J by 3 bases, with 17 bases between. The length of the CDR3 is 15 residues. The CDR3 spells CASSPRAGTLYEQYF. CDR3 sequence (DNA): TGTGCCAGCAGCCCTCGCGCCGGGACACTCTACGAGCAGTACTTC.

This clonotype showed up just a few times. V and J are TRBV7-2 and TRBJ2-5; maybe TRBD1 (5 bases). The ends were cut back, 4 bases at V and 5 bases at J, with 14 bases in the middle. This CDR3 contains 14 residues. Germline V gene lookup returns CDR1 SGHTA and CDR2 FQGNSA. The CDR3 protein is CASSYQGVLETQYF. In DNA, the CDR3 is TGTGCCAGCAGCTACCAAGGGGTTTTGGAGACCCAGTACTTC.

This clonotype showed up just a few times. The chain carries TRBV14 and TRBJ2-5, with TRBD2 identical over 10 bases. Looked up from germline, CDR1 is SGHDN and CDR2 is FVKESK. The CDR3 length is 17 residues. Trimming took 0 bases from V and 5 from J; bases not matched to a gene: 9. As DNA, the CDR3 is TGTGCCAGCAGCCAAGAGGCTAGCGGGAGTTGGTGGGAGACCCAGTACTTC. This codes for CASSQEASGSWWETQYF. The complete variable domain, with remaining parts taken from reference TRBV14 and TRBJ2-5, reads EAGVTQFPSHSVIEKGQTVTLRCDPISGHDNLYWYRRVMGKEIKFLLHFVKESKQDESGMPNNRFLAERTGGTYSTLKVQPAELEDSGVYFCASSQEASGSWWETQYFGPGTRLLVL.

This clonotype came up many times. This chain links TRBV9 with TRBJ2-1; 8 bases are a match to TRBD1. CDR1 and CDR2 (germline): SGDLS, YYNGEE. The trim removed 3 bases at V and 0 bases at J, leaving 8 bases unmatched. The CDR3 extends over 17 amino acids. CDR3 DNA: TGTGCCAGCAGCGCTCGACAGGGGCCAAACTCCTACAATGAGCAGTTCTTC. Its protein product is CASSARQGPNSYNEQFF.

This chain links TRBV6-2 or TRBV6-3 with TRBJ2-5; D possibly corresponds to TRBD1 (5 bases). The CDR3 extends over 12 amino acids. V lost 5 bases to trimming and J lost 5 bases, with 9 bases between them. The germline gives CDR1 MNHEY, CDR2 SVGEGT. DNA of the CDR3: TGTGCCAGCAGTCAAGGGGCGGAGACCCAGTACTTC. This encodes CASSQGAETQYF.

This rearrangement joins TRBV20-1 to TRBJ2-6, with TRBD1 matching over 7 bases. V shed 5 bases and J 0 bases; nucleotides not matched to a gene: 7. From germline, CDR1 is DFQATT and CDR2 SNEGSKA (reference sequence). The CDR3 runs to 16 residues. CDR3 protein: CSASTGHDSGANVLTF. CDR3 coding DNA: TGCAGTGCTTCGACAGGGCACGACTCTGGGGCCAACGTCCTGACTTTC.

In this sample, this clonotype turned up many times. This chain joins TRBV7-8 and TRBJ2-3; 8 bases map to TRBD2. Losses at the gene ends were 1 base for V and 0 bases for J; bases not matched to a gene: 9. The CDR3 runs to 18 residues. Germline lookup yields CDR1 SGHVS and CDR2 FQNEAQ. CDR3 sequence (DNA): TGTGCCAGCAGCTTAGTCTTTGTAGCGGGAACTAGCACAGATACGCAGTATTTT. Translated: CASSLVFVAGTSTDTQYF.

This clonotype occurred a few times. The chain recombines TRBV5-1 with TRBJ2-7; 7 nucleotides align to TRBD1. Germline-derived CDR1 and CDR2 are SGHRS and YFSETQ. J was trimmed by 6 bases and V by 4 bases; bases with no gene match: 4. The CDR3 has 12 residues. DNA of the CDR3: TGCGCCAGCAGCATAACAGGGGCCGAGCAGTACTTC. It specifies CASSITGAEQYF.